This TCR beta chain was found in a study of graft-versus-host responses after intestinal transplantation. Study in general: The whole recipient group had anti-thymocyte globulin induction followed by tacrolimus and steroids for two to three years. Study-wide findings and caveats: Clonal ratios of graft-versus-host to host-versus-graft in allografts were high for patients exhibiting graft-donor T cell macrochimerism. Recipient marrow showed GvH clones, some seen first in ileum or blood. With peak circulating GvH clone levels came an association with early post-transplant HvG declines.

From the graft tissue, intraepithelial and lamina propria lymphocytes were released through processing. The V gene's germline CDR1 is MNHEY and CDR2 SVGAGI. The CDR3 loop spans 15 amino acids. After removal of 7 bases from V and 2 bases from J, the junction contained 8 bases not matched to a gene. This table comes from immunoSEQ multiplex PCR, and its TCRdb copy is limited to in-frame clones, with some not included. The repertoire holds thousands of clones, 74% seen once, with roughly 34% in the top ten. Notes on this clone: What it binds is unknown.

The sequences come from ileum tissue, collected nearly 500 days after intestinal transplant. This receptor was obtained from a human patient who received an intestinal transplant, so some T cells may come from the graft donor. The rearrangement links TRBV6-5 to TRBJ2-1, with 7 bases matching TRBD2. The CDR3 here is CASKLRRETYNEQFF. CDR3 sequence (DNA): TGTGCCAGCAAATTGAGGCGGGAGACCTACAATGAGCAGTTCTTC.